This T cell receptor (beta chain) was recorded in a study of identical twins. General study points: Conclusions rested on cross-sectional statistics rather than following the same donors. The study found weaker excess twin sharing in beta out-of-frame sequences. Invariant T cells like MAIT and iNKT could partly confound the zero-insertion analyses.

TCRdb re-derived calls from the 5' RACE reads in MiXCR, one entry per CDR3 protein. This table has about 570,000 distinct CDR3 sequences, 9.5% to 10% appearing once. This clonotype was counted ten times or more. The antigen is undetermined. The CDR3 loop spans 13 amino acids. The germline gives CDR1 LGHDT, CDR2 YNNKEL (reference sequence). Trimming took 10 bases from V and 9 from J, leaving 19 bases between them. The same specimen was also included in a second study, on yellow fever vaccine responses in identical twins.

The TCR was taken from a woman under 30 in good health. The chain couples TRBV3-1 to TRBJ2-1; D gene unclear. Input material: PBMCs. CDR3 nucleotides: TGTGCCACGGGTCCTATAGACCTAGGTGAGCAGTTCTTC. It yields the protein CATGPIDLGEQFF.